A selection of T cell receptor beta chains follows, all from one sample in a study of T cell responses to AZD1222 COVID-19 vaccine. Sequencing was performed with immunoSEQ multiplex PCR; in TCRdb, only in-frame clones are kept and a portion is missing. The table lists about 120,000 clones, about 90% of them singletons. Here the sequenced sample was peripheral blood, taken 28 days after the second AZD1222 dose. Receptor source: an adult who received the AZD1222 COVID-19 vaccine. The CDR3 runs from the conserved cysteine through the conserved F or W. Expanded clones get a size class; other rows say once, few or many, or leave the size out.

clone size,V gene,CDR3 protein
many,TRBV6-2/TRBV6-3,CASSYQMTRQDTF
NA,TRBV3-1/TRBV3-2,CASSQDRGGRSYEQYF
NA,TRBV30,CAWIRGFYTEAFF
NA,TRBV5-1,CASSLGVAGITTDTQYF
NA,TRBV5-1,CASSSGQGGYNSPLHF
NA,TRBV11-3,CASSSWVTGMVGQYF
NA,TRBV2,CASTRGDTQYF
NA,TRBV18,CASSPMRAGASDTQYF
few,TRBV2,CASREAGLAAFF
NA,TRBV5-1,CASSLRGQRTPPSGANVLTF
NA,TRBV6-1,CASSESLADVYEQYF
NA,TRBV5-4,CASSLVSGHGYTF
NA,TRBV5-1,CASTLGQGWSTEAFF
NA,TRBV27,CASSTSGQTSGYTF